The sequence of this T cell receptor beta chain was determined in a study of cytomegalovirus exposure and HLA in healthy donors. A multiplex PCR was run with 60 Vbeta primers and 13 Jbeta primers. Method: immunoSEQ multiplex PCR; TCRdb's copy keeps in-frame clones and lacks some. The repertoire holds tens of thousands of clones, with roughly 74% as singletons. With regard to this clone: Its antigen is unidentified.

With 2 bases removed from V and 4 bases from J, the gap between germline ends came to 9 bases. The CDR3 loop spans 13 amino acids. The germline gives CDR1 GTSNPN, CDR2 SVGIG (reference sequence). Whole-study findings and limits: Presence/absence analyses supposed approximately even sequencing depth among donors.

V and J are TRBV30 and TRBJ2-1; D gene uncertain. The receptor was derived from a man in his forties or fifties in good health and CMV-seronegative. The sample taken for sequencing was PBMCs. The CDR3 region is CAWSPGSYNEQFF. CDR3 nucleotides: TGTGCCTGGAGTCCGGGTTCGTACAATGAGCAGTTCTTC.